These 26 T cell receptor beta chains share one sample of origin, sequenced in a study of blood T cell repertoires in COVID-19. Profiled with immunoSEQ multiplex PCR; TCRdb holds only in-frame clones, not every one. This table holds about 150,000 clones, about 87% found once. Sequenced sample: peripheral blood. Receptors originate from a middle-aged man with active COVID-19.

This chain connects TRBV3-1 (or the pseudogene TRBV3-2) to TRBJ2-1, with D maybe TRBD1 (6 bases). This CDR3 comprises 16 residues. Per the germline V gene, CDR1 is LGHDT and CDR2 is YNNKEL (reference sequence). Trimming pared 0 bases from V and 2 bases from J, leaving 11 bases between. The CDR3 nucleotides read TGTGCCAGCAGCCAAGATACAGGGACAACCTACAATGAGCAGTTCTTC. This encodes CASSQDTGTTYNEQFF.

V gene TRBV19 combines with J gene TRBJ1-4, with D maybe TRBD1 (6 bases). This CDR3 has 17 amino acids. CDR1 is LNHDA, CDR2 SQIVND, per germline (reference sequence). V lost 5 bases and J lost 3, with 19 bases in between. The CDR3, as DNA: TGTGCCAGTAGTGAAACAGGGCTGGCTTCAGCTAATGAAAAACTGTTTTTT. Translated, it gives CASSETGLASANEKLFF.

The chain uses TRBV19 and TRBJ2-2, with TRBD1 identical over 9 bases. Germline V gene lookup returns CDR1 LNHDA and CDR2 SQIVND (reference sequence). This CDR3 contains 14 residues. The V gene end was trimmed by 6 bases and the J gene end by 3 bases; junction bases not matched to a gene: 2. CDR3 coding DNA: TGTGCCAGTAGCCGGGACAGGGACACCGGGGAGCTGTTTTTT. The encoded protein is CASSRDRDTGELFF.

The rearrangement uses TRBV9 and TRBJ1-2; 7 bases agree with TRBD1. Germline loops: CDR1 SGDLS, CDR2 YYNGEE. The CDR3 runs 13 residues. After removal of 4 bases from V and 8 bases from J, the junction contained 8 bases not matched to a gene. CDR3 bases: TGTGCCAGCAGCCCGCGACAGGGAGGCGGCTACACCTTC. Its protein product is CASSPRQGGGYTF.

This clone came up once. The chain combines TRBV4-2 with TRBJ2-1, with 12 bases lining up with TRBD2. The ends lost 1 base at V and 4 bases at J; junction bases unmatched: 11. Germline assignment: CDR1 LGHNA and CDR2 YNFKEQ. The CDR3 covers 19 residues. The CDR3 reads CASSQGLASGGAGYNEQFF. In DNA, the CDR3 is TGTGCCAGCAGCCAAGGTCTGGCTAGCGGGGGGGCCGGATACAATGAGCAGTTCTTC.

V is TRBV6-2 or TRBV6-3 and J is TRBJ1-2; D is ambiguous. The germline V gene has CDR1 MNHEY and CDR2 SVGEGT. V was pared by 6 bases and J by 13 bases, with 18 bases between. The CDR3 consists of 12 residues. The CDR3 bases are TGTGCCAGCAGCGACGTGGACTCCAAGCGCACCTTC. Translated, it gives CASSDVDSKRTF.

The chain has TRBV6-2 or TRBV6-3 and TRBJ1-5, with a weak D call TRBD1 (6 bases). V was trimmed by 6 bases and J by 0 bases, leaving 15 bases between them. The CDR3 extends over 16 amino acids. Germline CDR1 is MNHEY and CDR2 is SVGEGT. This chain's CDR3 is CASSNRDTSSNQPQHF. The CDR3 coding sequence is TGTGCCAGCAGCAACCGGGACACCTCTAGCAATCAGCCCCAGCATTTT.

The chain joins TRBV3-1 (or the pseudogene TRBV3-2) to TRBJ2-7; 10 bases fit TRBD2. Looked up from germline, CDR1 is LGHDT and CDR2 is YNNKEL (reference sequence). CDR3 length: 13 residues. V lost 4 bases, J lost 3 bases, and 0 bases stayed unmatched. The CDR3 DNA reads as TGTGCCAGCAGCCCTAGCGGGGGCTACGAGCAGTACTTC. It codes for CASSPSGGYEQYF.

This chain joins TRBV5-4 and TRBJ2-1; maybe TRBD1 (6 bases). The CDR3 consists of 15 residues. V was trimmed by 4 bases and J by 9 bases, leaving 20 bases between them. The V gene's germline CDR1 is SGHNT and CDR2 YYREEE (reference sequence). This chain's CDR3 is CASSLESEPRGEQFF. The CDR3 nucleotides read TGTGCCAGCAGCCTAGAGTCGGAACCCAGGGGTGAGCAGTTCTTC.

As for this clone: This specimen includes other DNA sequences encoding the same CDR3. The CDR3 DNA follows: TGTGCCAGCAGCCAATCTCACGAGCAGTACTTC. It yields the protein CASSQSHEQYF. The V call is TRBV3-1 (or the pseudogene TRBV3-2), the J call TRBJ2-7; D gene unclear. With 2 bases removed from V and 5 bases from J, the gap between germline ends came to 4 bases. This CDR3 has 11 residues. CDR1 and CDR2 from the germline V gene are LGHDT and YNNKEL (reference sequence).

The chain has TRBV3-1 (or the pseudogene TRBV3-2) and TRBJ2-5; 9 bases are shared with TRBD2. Germline CDR1 is LGHDT and CDR2 is YNNKEL (reference sequence). The CDR3 totals 17 residues. J was trimmed by 6 bases and V by 2 bases; bases with no gene match: 13. CDR3 sequence: CASSQLGRGTSSKTQYF. CDR3 DNA: TGTGCCAGCAGCCAACTCGGACGTGGGACTAGCTCGAAGACCCAGTACTTC.

The CDR3 nucleotides are TGTGCCAGTAACGCTAGGGAACAGGGGTTTTCCCCCCTCCACTTT. Its protein product is CASNAREQGFSPLHF. V gene TRBV19 combines with J gene TRBJ1-6; 7 bases are a match to TRBD1. Looked up from germline, CDR1 is LNHDA and CDR2 is SQIVND (reference sequence). Germline trimming cut 7 bases from V and 13 bases from J; bases unmatched to any gene: 16. This CDR3 is built from 15 residues.

This clone was seen a few times. DNA of the CDR3: TGCGCCAGCAGCTCGACCCGCTCGACAGGTACAGAGCGCGAGCAGTACTTC. Amino acid sequence: CASSSTRSTGTEREQYF. The V call is TRBV5-1, the J call TRBJ2-7, with TRBD1 as a possible D gene (6 bases). Germline V lookup: CDR1 SGHRS, CDR2 YFSETQ. V lost 3 bases and J 6 bases, leaving 25 bases between the germline ends. The CDR3 extends over 17 amino acids.

This clone came up a few times. This chain's CDR3 is CASRPTQNYGYTF. As DNA, the CDR3 is TGTGCCAGCAGACCCACACAAAACTATGGCTACACCTTC. This sequence joins TRBV28 and TRBJ1-2; D remains ambiguous. V shed 6 bases and J shed 2 bases, with 10 bases lying between them. Germline V lookup: CDR1 MDHEN, CDR2 SYDVKM. The CDR3 spans 13 residues.

V gene TRBV13 combines with J gene TRBJ2-7; 12 nucleotides line up with TRBD2. J was trimmed by 4 bases and V by 4 bases; bases with no gene match: 2. The germline V gene encodes CDR1 PRHDT and CDR2 FYEKMQ (reference sequence). CDR3 length equals 14 residues. CDR3 DNA sequence: TGTGCCAGCAGCTCGACTAGCGGGAGTTACGAGCAGTACTTC. It translates to CASSSTSGSYEQYF.

The chain recombines TRBV6-4 with TRBJ2-5; TRBD2 is a possible D gene (6 bases). This CDR3 has 13 amino acids. CDR1 and CDR2 (germline): MRHNA, SNTAGT. V was clipped by 6 bases and J by 5 bases, with 13 bases between them. The CDR3: CASSRLGGETQYF. CDR3 sequence (DNA): TGTGCCAGCAGCCGACTTGGAGGGGAGACCCAGTACTTC.

The chain has TRBV11-2 and TRBJ2-5; TRBD1 agrees at 12 bases. CDR1 is SGHAT and CDR2 is FQNNGV in the germline V gene. V lost 4 bases, J lost 10 bases, and 10 bases stayed unmatched. This CDR3 is 15 amino acids long. The CDR3 DNA reads as TGTGCCAGCAGCTGGGGACAGGGGGCGGATGGGAACCAGTACTTC. Translated: CASSWGQGADGNQYF.

The chain recombines TRBV9 with TRBJ2-3, with D perhaps matching TRBD2 (5 bases). Trimming left V 4 bases short and J 0 bases short, with 15 bases between. The CDR3 spans 16 residues. CDR1 is SGDLS, CDR2 YYNGEE, per germline. The CDR3 region is CASSPYPRGSTDTQYF. In nucleotides, the CDR3 is TGTGCCAGCAGCCCTTACCCCCGGGGAAGCACAGATACGCAGTATTTT.

The rearrangement joins TRBV30 to TRBJ1-4; D possibly corresponds to TRBD1 (6 bases). There are 12 residues in the CDR3. V shed 7 bases and J shed 4 bases, with 10 bases lying between them. CDR1 GTSNPN and CDR2 SVGIG come from the germline V gene (reference sequence). This CDR3 reads CASGTLNEKLFF. The CDR3 DNA sequence: TGTGCCTCCGGGACACTTAATGAAAAACTGTTTTTT.

The chain employs TRBV9 and TRBJ2-3; no firm D call. V lost 3 bases and J lost 4, with 9 bases in between. The length of the CDR3 is 13 residues. Germline V gives CDR1 SGDLS, CDR2 YYNGEE. The CDR3 sequence is CASSGVAADTQYF. The CDR3 DNA reads as TGTGCCAGCAGCGGGGTAGCTGCAGATACGCAGTATTTT.

This clone was recorded a few times. The chain employs TRBV7-3 and TRBJ2-5; 8 positions match TRBD2. Germline trimming cut 5 bases from V and 4 bases from J; bases unmatched to any gene: 6. The CDR3 sequence is 14 residues long. Germline CDR1 reads SGHTA; CDR2 reads FQGTGA. The CDR3 region is CASSPVAGRETQYF. CDR3 nucleotides: TGTGCCAGCAGCCCCGTAGCGGGGAGAGAGACCCAGTACTTC.

The V call is TRBV19, the J call TRBJ2-2, with D possibly matching TRBD1 (5 bases). This CDR3 is built from 12 residues. Trimming took off 8 bases at V and 6 bases at J, with 10 bases between the two ends. Germline CDR1 is LNHDA and CDR2 is SQIVND (reference sequence). The CDR3: CASRRGPGELFF. The DNA for the CDR3 is TGTGCCAGTCGAAGGGGTCCCGGGGAGCTGTTTTTT. Complete variable domain (other parts from reference TRBV19 and TRBJ2-2): DGGITQSPKYLFRKEGQNVTLSCEQNLNHDAMYWYRQDPGQGLRLIYYSQIVNDFQKGDIAEGYSVSREKKESFPLTVTSAQKNPTAFYLCASRRGPGELFFGEGSRLTVL.

The chain has TRBV25-1 and TRBJ1-1; D remains ambiguous. The CDR3 totals 13 residues. Germline CDR1 is MGHDK and CDR2 is SYGVNS. V gave up 0 bases and J gave up 7 bases, with 9 bases separating them. CDR3 protein: CASSEYALREAFF. The CDR3, as DNA: TGTGCCAGCAGTGAATATGCGCTCCGTGAAGCTTTCTTT.

The chain employs TRBV30 and TRBJ1-1; no firm D call. CDR3 size: 12 residues. The germline V and J ends were trimmed by 3 bases and 5 bases, with 10 bases remaining between them. Germline CDR1 GTSNPN, CDR2 SVGIG (reference sequence). The CDR3 region has the DNA TGTGCCTGGAGCCAGATGAGGACTGAAGCTTTCTTT. Its translation: CAWSQMRTEAFF.

The V gene is TRBV9, the J gene TRBJ2-1; 11 bases agree with TRBD2. CDR3 length: 16 amino acids. The germline CDR1 and CDR2 sequences are SGDLS and YYNGEE. V lost 4 bases to trimming and J lost 1 base; unmatched junction nucleotides: 4. CDR3 residues: CASSPRTSGSYNEQFF. CDR3 nucleotide sequence: TGTGCCAGCAGCCCCCGGACTAGCGGGTCCTACAATGAGCAGTTCTTC. The entire variable domain, with the rest obtained from reference TRBV9 and TRBJ2-1, is as follows: DSGVTQTPKHLITATGQRVTLRCSPRSGDLSVYWYQQSLDQGLQFLIQYYNGEERAKGNILERFSAQQFPDLHSELNLSSLELGDSALYFCASSPRTSGSYNEQFFGPGTRLTVL.

The J gene is TRBJ1-1, the V gene TRBV20-1; D gene unclear. The CDR3 extends over 10 amino acids. V was clipped by 7 bases and J by 5 bases, with 8 bases between them. CDR1 is DFQATT, CDR2 SNEGSKA, per germline (reference sequence). CDR3 sequence (DNA): TGCAGTGTTAGGAGGACTGAAGCTTTCTTT. Translation: CSVRRTEAFF.